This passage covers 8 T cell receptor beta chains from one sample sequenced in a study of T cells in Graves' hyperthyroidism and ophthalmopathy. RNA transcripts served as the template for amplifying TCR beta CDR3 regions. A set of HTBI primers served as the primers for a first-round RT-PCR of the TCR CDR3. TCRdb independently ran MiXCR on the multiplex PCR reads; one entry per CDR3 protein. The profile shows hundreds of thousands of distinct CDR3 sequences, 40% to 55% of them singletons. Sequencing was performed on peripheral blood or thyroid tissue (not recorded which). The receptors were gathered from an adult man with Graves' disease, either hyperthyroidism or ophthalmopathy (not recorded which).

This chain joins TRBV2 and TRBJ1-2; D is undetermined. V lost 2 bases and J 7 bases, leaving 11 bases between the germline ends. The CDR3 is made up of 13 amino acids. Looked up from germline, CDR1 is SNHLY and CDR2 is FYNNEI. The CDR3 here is CASSERAAVGYTF. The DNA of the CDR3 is TGTGCCAGCAGTGAACGGGCTGCGGTTGGCTACACCTTC.

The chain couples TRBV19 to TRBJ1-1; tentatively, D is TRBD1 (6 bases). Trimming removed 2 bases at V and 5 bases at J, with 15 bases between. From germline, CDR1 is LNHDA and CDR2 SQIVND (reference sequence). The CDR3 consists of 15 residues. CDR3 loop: CASSIPVGGATEAFF. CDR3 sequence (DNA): TGTGCCAGTAGTATACCCGTTGGGGGGGCAACTGAAGCTTTCTTT.

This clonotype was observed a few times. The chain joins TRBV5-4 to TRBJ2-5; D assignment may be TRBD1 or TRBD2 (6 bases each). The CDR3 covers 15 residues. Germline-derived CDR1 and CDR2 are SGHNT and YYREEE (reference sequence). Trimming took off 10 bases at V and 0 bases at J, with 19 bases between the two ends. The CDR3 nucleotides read TGTGCCTTCGGGTGGGGGGCACTGTACCAAGAGACCCAGTACTTC. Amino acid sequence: CAFGWGALYQETQYF. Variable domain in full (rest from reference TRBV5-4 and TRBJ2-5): ETGVTQSPTHLIKTRGQQVTLRCSSQSGHNTVSWYQQALGQGPQFIFQYYREEENGRGNFPPRFSGLQFPNYSSELNVNALELDDSALYLCAFGWGALYQETQYFGPGTRLLVL.

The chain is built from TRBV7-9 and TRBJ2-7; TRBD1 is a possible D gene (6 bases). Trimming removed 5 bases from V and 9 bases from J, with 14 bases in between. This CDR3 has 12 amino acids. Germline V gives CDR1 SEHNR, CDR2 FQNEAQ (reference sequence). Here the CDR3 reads CASSPTGRGQYF. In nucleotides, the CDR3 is TGTGCCAGCAGCCCAACAGGGAGAGGGCAGTACTTC.

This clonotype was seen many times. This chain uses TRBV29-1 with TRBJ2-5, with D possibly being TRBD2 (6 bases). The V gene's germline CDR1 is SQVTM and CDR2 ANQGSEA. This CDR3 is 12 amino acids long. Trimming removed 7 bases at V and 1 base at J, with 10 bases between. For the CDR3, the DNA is TGCAGCGCCCCGACTAGCCAAGAGACCCAGTACTTC. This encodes CSAPTSQETQYF.

The CDR3 loop is CAISDERWGDYTF. The CDR3 bases are TGTGCCATCAGCGATGAGCGGTGGGGGGACTACACCTTC. The chain is built from TRBV10-3 and TRBJ1-2; tentative D call: TRBD1 (5 bases). CDR3 length: 13 amino acids. V lost 6 bases to trimming and J lost 10 bases, with 18 bases between them. Germline lookup yields CDR1 ENHRY and CDR2 SYGVKD.

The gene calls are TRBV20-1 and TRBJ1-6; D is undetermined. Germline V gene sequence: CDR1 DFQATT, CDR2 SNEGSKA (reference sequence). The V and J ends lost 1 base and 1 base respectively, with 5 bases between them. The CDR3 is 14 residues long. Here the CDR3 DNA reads TGCAGTGCTAGAGTCCGGTCCTATAATTCACCCCTCCACTTT. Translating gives CSARVRSYNSPLHF.

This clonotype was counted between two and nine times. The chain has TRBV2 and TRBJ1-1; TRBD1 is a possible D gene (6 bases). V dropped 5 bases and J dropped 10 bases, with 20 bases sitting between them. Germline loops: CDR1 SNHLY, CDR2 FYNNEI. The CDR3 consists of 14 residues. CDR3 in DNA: TGTGCCAGCAGTATTACAGGGTCCATTGACGGAGCTTTCTTT. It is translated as CASSITGSIDGAFF.